The rows below give T cell receptor beta chains drawn from one sample of a study of response to subunit inactivated influenza vaccine. TCRdb reanalysed the RT-PCR reads using MiXCR and keeps one entry per CDR3 protein. The repertoire has around 540,000 distinct CDR3 sequences, approximately 12% of them found once; the top ten carry roughly 10%. Sequenced here: PBMCs from blood, sampled on the day of vaccination. All receptors derive from a man over 45 who received an inactivated influenza vaccine. The CDR3 runs from the conserved cysteine through the conserved F or W. The order of the fields is clone size, J gene, D gene, V gene, CDR3 DNA, CDR3 protein. D genes are given only for firm matches. Clone size appears in some rows only: once, few, many, or a class for an expanded clone.

many,TRBJ2-5,.,TRBV9,TGTGCCAGCAGCGTAGGGATCGCAGGCTCAGAGACCCAGTACTTC,CASSVGIAGSETQYF
many,TRBJ2-1,TRBD2,TRBV9,TGTGCCAGCAGCGTGGGCCTCAGCGGGAGTTCCTACAATGAGCAGTTCTTC,CASSVGLSGSSYNEQFF
few,TRBJ2-2,.,TRBV2,TGTGCCAGTTCCGGCGGAGGGAGGACCGGGGAGCTGTTTTTT,CASSGGGRTGELFF
.,TRBJ2-1,TRBD2,TRBV29-1,TGCAGCATTTCCGGGACTAGCGCGTCCGAGCAGTTCTTC,CSISGTSASEQFF
few,TRBJ2-1,TRBD2,TRBV24-1,TGTGCCACCAGTGACCATAGACTAGCGGGAGGGCCCCATGAGCAGTTCTTC,CATSDHRLAGGPHEQFF
.,TRBJ1-1,TRBD1,TRBV10-3,TGTGCCATCAGTGAGAGGGACAGGAACACTGAAGCTTTCTTT,CAISERDRNTEAFF
.,TRBJ2-1,TRBD2,TRBV10-3,TGTGCCATCAGTGAACTAGCGGGAGGGCGGAATGAGCAGTTCTTC,CAISELAGGRNEQFF
few,TRBJ2-3,.,TRBV5-5,TGTGCCAGCATGGGGGGATACACAGATACGCAGTATTTT,CASMGGYTDTQYF
.,TRBJ2-3,.,TRBV4-2,TGTGCCAGCAGCCAAGAAAATATGGGTTGGACAGATACGCAGTATTTT,CASSQENMGWTDTQYF
few,TRBJ2-5,.,TRBV7-9,TGTGCCAGCAGCTTACTTGTAGCGGCCCGTCAAGAGACCCAGTACTTC,CASSLLVAARQETQYF
.,TRBJ2-7,.,TRBV20-1,TGCAGTGCTAGTGGACTTACCGAACCCTACGAGCAGTACTTC,CSASGLTEPYEQYF
many,TRBJ2-7,.,TRBV7-9,TGTGCCAGCAGCTTTCTTAGCTACGAGCAGTACTTC,CASSFLSYEQYF